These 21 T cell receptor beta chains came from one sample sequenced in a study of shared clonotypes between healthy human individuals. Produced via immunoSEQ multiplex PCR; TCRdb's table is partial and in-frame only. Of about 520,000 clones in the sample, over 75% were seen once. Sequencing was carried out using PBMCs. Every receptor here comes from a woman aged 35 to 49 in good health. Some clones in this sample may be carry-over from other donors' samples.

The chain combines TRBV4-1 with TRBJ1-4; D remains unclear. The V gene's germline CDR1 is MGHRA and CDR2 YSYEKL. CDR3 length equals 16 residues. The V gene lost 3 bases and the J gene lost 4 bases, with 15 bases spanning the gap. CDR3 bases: TGCGCCAGCAGCCAGGGTTTCGGAACCCATAATGAAAAACTGTTTTTT. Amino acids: CASSQGFGTHNEKLFF.

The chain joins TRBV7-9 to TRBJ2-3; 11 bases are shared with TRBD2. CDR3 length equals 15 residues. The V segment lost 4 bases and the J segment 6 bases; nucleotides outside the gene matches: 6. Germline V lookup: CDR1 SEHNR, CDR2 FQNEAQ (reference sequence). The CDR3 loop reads CASSSALAGGDTQYF. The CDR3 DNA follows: TGTGCCAGCAGCTCCGCCTTAGCGGGAGGGGATACGCAGTATTTT.

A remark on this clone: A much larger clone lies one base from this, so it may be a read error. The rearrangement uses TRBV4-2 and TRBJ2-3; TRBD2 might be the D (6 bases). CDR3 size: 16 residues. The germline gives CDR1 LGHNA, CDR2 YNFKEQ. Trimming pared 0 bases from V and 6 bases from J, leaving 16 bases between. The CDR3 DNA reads TGTGCCAGCAGCCAAGATCAACTAGGCGGGACTGATACGCAGTATTTT. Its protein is CASSQDQLGGTDTQYF.

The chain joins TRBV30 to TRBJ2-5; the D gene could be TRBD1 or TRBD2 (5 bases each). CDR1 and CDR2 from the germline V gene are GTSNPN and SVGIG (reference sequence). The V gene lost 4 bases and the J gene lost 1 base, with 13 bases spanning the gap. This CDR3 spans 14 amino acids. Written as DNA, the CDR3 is TGTGCCTGGAACACCCGGGGCGGCCAAGAGACCCAGTACTTC. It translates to CAWNTRGGQETQYF.

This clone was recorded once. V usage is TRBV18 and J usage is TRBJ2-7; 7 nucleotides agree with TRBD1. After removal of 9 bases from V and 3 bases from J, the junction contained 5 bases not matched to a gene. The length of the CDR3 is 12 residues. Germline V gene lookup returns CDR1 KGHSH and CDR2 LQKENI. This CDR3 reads CASTTGVYEQYF. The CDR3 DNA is TGTGCCAGTACCACAGGGGTCTACGAGCAGTACTTC.

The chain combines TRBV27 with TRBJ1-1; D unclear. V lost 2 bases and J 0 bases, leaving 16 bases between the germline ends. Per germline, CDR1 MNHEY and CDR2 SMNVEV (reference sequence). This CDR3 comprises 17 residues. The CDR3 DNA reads TGTGCCAGCAGTTTAAACCCACGGGAGCCCCTGAACACTGAAGCTTTCTTT. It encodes CASSLNPREPLNTEAFF.

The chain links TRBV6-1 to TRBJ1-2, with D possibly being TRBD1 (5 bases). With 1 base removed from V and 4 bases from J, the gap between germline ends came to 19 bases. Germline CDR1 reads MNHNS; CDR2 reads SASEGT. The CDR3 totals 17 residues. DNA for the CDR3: TGTGCCAGCAGTGAAGATTTTACAAGGGGCGGAATCTATGGCTACACCTTC. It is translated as CASSEDFTRGGIYGYTF.

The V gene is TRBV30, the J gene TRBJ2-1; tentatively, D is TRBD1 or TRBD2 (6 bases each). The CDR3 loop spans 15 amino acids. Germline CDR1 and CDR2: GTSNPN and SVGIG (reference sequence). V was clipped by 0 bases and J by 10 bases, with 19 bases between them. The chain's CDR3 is CAWSVAGSLGGEQFF. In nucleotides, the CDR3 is TGTGCCTGGAGTGTAGCAGGTTCCCTAGGGGGGGAGCAGTTCTTC.

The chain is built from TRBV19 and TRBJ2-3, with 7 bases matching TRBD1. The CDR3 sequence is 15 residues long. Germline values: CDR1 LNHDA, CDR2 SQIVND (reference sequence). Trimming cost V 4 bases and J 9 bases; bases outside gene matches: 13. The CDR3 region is CASSTSISRQGTQYF. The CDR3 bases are TGTGCCAGTAGTACCTCGATCTCTAGACAGGGAACGCAGTATTTT.

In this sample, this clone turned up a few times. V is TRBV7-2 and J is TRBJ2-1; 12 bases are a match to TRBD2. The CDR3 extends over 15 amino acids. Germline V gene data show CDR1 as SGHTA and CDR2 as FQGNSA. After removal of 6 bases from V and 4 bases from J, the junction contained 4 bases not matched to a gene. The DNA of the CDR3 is TGTGCCAGCAGTTCTAGCGGGAGGGGATACAATGAGCAGTTCTTC. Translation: CASSSSGRGYNEQFF.

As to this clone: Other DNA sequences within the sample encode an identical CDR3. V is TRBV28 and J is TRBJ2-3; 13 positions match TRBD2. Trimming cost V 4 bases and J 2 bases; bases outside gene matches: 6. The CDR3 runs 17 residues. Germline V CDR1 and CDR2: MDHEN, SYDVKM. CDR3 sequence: CASSSPGLAGLTDTQYF. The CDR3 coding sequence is TGTGCCAGCAGTTCACCGGGACTAGCGGGACTCACAGATACGCAGTATTTT.

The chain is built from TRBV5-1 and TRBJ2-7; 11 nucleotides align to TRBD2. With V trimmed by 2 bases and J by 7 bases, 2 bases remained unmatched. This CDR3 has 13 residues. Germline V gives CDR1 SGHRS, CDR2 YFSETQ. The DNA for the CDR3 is TGCGCCAGCAGCTTACTAGCGGGAGTGGAGCAGTACTTC. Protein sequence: CASSLLAGVEQYF.

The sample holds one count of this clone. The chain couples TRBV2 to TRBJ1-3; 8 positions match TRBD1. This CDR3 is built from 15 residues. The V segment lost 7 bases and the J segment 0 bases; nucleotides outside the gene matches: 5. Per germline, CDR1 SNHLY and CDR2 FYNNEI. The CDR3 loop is CASTRTGRSGNTIYF. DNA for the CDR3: TGTGCCAGCACCCGGACAGGGCGCTCTGGAAACACCATATATTTT.

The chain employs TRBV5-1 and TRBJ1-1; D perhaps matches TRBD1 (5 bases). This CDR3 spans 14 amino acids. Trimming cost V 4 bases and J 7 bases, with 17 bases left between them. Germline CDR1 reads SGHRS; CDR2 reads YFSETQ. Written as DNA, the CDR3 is TGCGCCAGCAGCCTTGCGTCTCAGGGAGTTGAAGCTTTCTTT. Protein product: CASSLASQGVEAFF. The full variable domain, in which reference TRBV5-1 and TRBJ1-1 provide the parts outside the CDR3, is KAGVTQTPRYLIKTRGQQVTLSCSPISGHRSVSWYQQTPGQGLQFLFEYFSETQRNKGNFPGRFSGRQFSNSRSEMNVSTLELGDSALYLCASSLASQGVEAFFGQGTRLTVV.

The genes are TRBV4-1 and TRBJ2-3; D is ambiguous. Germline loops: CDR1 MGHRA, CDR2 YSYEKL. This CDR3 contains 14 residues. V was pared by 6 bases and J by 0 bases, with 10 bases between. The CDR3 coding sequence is TGCGCCAGCAGTCAGTCGATTAGCACAGATACGCAGTATTTT. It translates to CASSQSISTDTQYF.

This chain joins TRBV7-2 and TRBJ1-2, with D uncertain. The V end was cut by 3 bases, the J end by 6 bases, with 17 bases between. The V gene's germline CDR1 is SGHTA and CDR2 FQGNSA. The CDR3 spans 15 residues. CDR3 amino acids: CASSLRVLGPNGYTF. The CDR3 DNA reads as TGTGCCAGCAGCTTGAGAGTACTGGGCCCCAATGGCTACACCTTC.

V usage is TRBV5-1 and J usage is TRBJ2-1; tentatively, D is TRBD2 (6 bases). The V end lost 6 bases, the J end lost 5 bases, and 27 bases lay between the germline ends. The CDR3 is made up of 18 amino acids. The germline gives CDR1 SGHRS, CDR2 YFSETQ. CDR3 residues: CASTPVPDYLQNDNEQFF. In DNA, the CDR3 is TGCGCCAGCACCCCCGTTCCGGACTATCTACAAAATGACAATGAGCAGTTCTTC.

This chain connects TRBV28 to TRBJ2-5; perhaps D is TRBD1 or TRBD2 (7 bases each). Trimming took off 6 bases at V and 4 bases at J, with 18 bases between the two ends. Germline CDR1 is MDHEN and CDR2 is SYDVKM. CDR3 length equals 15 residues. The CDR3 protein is CASSPHGEGAETQYF. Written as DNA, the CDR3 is TGTGCCAGCAGCCCCCACGGGGAGGGGGCAGAGACCCAGTACTTC.

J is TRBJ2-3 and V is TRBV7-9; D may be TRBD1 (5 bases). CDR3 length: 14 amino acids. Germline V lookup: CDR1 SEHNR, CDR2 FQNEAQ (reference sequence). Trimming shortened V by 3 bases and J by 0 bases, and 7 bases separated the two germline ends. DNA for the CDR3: TGTGCCAGCAGCTTCCCAGGGAGCACAGATACGCAGTATTTT. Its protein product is CASSFPGSTDTQYF. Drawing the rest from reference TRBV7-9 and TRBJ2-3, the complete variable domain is DTGVSQNPRHKITKRGQNVTFRCDPISEHNRLYWYRQTLGQGPEFLTYFQNEAQLEKSRLLSDRFSAERPKGSFSTLEIQRTEQGDSAMYLCASSFPGSTDTQYFGPGTRLTVL.

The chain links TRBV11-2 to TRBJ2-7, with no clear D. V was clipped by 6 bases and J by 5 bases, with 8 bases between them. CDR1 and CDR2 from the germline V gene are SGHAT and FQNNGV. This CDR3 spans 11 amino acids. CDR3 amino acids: CASSRTNEQYF. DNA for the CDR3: TGTGCCAGCAGTCGAACAAACGAGCAGTACTTC.

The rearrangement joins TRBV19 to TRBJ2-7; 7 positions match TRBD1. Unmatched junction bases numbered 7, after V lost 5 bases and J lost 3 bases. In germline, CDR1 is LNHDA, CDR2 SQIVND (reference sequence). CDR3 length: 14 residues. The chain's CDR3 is CASSPRGRGYEQYF. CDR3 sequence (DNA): TGTGCCAGTAGTCCCAGGGGGAGAGGCTACGAGCAGTACTTC.